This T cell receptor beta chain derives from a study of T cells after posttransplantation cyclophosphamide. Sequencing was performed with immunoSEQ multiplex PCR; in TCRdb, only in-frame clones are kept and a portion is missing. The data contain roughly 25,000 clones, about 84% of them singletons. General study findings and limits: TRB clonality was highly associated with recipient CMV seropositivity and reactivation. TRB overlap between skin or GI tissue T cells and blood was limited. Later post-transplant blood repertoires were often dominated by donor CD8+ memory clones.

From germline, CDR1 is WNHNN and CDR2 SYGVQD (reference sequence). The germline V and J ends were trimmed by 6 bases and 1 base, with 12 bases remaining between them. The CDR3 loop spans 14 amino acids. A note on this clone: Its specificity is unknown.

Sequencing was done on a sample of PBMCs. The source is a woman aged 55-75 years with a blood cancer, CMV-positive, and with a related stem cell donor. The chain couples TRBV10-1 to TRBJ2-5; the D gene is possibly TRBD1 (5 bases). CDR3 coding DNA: TGCGCCAGCAGCTTAGACAGCGTCCAAGAGACCCAGTACTTC. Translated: CASSLDSVQETQYF.